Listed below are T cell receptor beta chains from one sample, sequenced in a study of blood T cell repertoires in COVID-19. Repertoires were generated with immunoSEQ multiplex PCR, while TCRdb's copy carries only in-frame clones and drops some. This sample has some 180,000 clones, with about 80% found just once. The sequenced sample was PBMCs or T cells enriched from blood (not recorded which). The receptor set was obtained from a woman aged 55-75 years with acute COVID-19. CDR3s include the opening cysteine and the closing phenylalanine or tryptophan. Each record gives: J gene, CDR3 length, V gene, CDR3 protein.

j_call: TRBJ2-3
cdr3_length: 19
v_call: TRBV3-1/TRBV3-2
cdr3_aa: CASSLRGSGLVISTDTQYF

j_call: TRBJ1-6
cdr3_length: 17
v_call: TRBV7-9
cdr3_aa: CASTKNRQSSYNSPLHF

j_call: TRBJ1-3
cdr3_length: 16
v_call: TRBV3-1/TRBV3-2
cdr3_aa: CASSQPGQSSGNTIYF

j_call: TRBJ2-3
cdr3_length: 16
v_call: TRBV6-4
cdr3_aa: CASSDSSTGRQDTQYF

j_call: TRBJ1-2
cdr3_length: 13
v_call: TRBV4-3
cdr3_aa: CASSQQEDYGYTF

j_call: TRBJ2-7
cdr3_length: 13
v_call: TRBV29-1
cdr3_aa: CSAGQGLSYEQYF

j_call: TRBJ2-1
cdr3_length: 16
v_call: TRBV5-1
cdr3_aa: CASSFDLGKRDNEQFF

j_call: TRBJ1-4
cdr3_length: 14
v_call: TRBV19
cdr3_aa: CASSIQGMNEKLFF

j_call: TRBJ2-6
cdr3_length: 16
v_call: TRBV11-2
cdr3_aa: CASSRSTASGANVLTF

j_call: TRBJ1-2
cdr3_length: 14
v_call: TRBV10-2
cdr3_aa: CASSEFSSVGGYTF

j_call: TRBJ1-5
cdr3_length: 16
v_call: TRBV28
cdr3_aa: CASSYLRGGGNQPQHF

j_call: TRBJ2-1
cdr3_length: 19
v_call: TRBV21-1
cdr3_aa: CASSKANSGRAHCYNEQFF

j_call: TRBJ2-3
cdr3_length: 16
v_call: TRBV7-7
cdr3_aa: CASSLVASGSTDTQYF

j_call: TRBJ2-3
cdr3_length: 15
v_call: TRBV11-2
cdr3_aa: CASSAGTSGRETQYF

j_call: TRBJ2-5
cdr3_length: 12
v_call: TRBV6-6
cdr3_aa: CASSYLLETQYF

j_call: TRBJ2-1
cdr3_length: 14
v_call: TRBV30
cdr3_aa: CAWSAGGRGNEQFF

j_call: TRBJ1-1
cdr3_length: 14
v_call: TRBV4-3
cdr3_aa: CASSQDREEGEAFF

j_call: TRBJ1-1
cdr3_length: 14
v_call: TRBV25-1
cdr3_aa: CASRSGTANTEAFF

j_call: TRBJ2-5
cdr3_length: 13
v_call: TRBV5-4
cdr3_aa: CASPGGAGETQYF

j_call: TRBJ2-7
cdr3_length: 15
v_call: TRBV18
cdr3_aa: CASSPTSGSSYEQYF

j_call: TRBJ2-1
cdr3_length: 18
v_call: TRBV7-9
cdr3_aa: CASSRTIGQGALRDEQFF

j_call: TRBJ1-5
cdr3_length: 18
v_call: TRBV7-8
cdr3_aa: CASSLGRKGGSSNQPQHF

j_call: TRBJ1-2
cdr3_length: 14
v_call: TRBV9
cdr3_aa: CASSVDLTNYGYTF

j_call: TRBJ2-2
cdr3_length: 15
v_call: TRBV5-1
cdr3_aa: CASSLEQPNTGELFF

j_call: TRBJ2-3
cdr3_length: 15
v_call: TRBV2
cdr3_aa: CASSARTGGGDTQYF

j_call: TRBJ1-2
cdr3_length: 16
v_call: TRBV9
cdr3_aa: CASSGPGGQGGYGYTF

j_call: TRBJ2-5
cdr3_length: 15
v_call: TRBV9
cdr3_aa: CASSVVSGGAGTQYF

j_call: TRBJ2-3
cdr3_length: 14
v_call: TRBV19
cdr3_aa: CASSGAYYTDTQYF

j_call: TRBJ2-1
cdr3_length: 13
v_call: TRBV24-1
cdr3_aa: CAIDRISYNEQFF

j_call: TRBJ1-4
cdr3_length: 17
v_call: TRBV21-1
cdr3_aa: CASSKEGRGPTNEKLFF

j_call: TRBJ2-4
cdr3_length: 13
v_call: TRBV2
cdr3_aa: CASSEDRANIQYF

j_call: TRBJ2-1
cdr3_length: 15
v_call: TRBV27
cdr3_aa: CASRQGTGAYNEQFF

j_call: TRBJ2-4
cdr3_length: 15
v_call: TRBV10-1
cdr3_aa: CASSESTQGKNIQYF

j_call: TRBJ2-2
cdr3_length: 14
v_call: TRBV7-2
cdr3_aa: CASSLAMSTGELFF

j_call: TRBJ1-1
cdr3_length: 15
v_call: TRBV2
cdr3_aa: CASSWEGHMNTEAFF

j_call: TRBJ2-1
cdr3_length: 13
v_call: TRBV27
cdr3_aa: CASSLLQDNEQFF

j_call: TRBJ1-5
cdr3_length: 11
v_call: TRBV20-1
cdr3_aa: CSADKTGLQHF

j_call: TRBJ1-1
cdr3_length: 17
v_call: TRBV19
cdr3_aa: CATSRDRGQRKGTEAFF

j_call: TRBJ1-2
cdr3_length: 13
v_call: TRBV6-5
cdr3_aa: CASSLGLPYGYTF

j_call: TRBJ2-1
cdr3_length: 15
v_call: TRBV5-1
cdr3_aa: CASSEGQGPYNEQFF

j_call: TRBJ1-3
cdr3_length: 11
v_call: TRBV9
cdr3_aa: CASLSGNTIYF

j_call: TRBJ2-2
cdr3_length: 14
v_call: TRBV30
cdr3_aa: CAWRTSGGFGELFF

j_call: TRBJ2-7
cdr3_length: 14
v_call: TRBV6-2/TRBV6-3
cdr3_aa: CASSYSSVPYEQYF

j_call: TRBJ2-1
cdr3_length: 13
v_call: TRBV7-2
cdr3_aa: CASSLPTSAPGFF

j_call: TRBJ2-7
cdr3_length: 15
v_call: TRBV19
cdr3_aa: CASSYTGTSGSFQYF

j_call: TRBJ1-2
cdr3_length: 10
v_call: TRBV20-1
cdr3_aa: CSATGLGYTF

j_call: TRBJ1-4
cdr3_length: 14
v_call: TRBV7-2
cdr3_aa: CASSPRTGVEKLFF

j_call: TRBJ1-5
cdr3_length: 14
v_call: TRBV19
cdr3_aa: CASSLQDSNQPQHF